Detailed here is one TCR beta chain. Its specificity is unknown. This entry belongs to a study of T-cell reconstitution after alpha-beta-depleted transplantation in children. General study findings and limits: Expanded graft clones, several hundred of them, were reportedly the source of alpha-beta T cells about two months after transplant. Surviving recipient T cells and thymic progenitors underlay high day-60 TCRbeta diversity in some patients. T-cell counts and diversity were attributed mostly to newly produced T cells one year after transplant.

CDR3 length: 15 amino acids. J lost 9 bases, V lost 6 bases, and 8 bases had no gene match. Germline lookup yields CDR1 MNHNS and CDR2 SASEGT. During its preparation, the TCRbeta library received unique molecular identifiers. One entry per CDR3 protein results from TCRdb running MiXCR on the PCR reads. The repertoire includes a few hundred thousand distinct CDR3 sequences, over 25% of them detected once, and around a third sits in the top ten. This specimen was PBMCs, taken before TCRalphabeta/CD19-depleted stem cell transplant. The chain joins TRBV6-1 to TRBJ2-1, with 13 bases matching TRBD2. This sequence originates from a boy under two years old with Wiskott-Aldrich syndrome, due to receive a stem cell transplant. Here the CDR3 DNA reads TGTGCCAGCAGGGGGGGACTAGCGGGATCCAGTGAGCAGTTCTTC. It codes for CASRGGLAGSSEQFF.